There are a few counts of the clone carrying this TCR beta chain. Trimming removed 0 bases from V and 0 bases from J, with 6 bases in between. The CDR3 contains 15 residues. From the 5' RACE reads, TCRdb called clonotypes with MiXCR, one entry per CDR3 protein. In the table there are 300,000 to 400,000 distinct CDR3 sequences, 28% of which are singletons. This sample was taken from a study of T-cell memory formation after mild COVID-19. The V and J genes are TRBV12-3 or TRBV12-4 and TRBJ1-3; D not resolved. Sequenced input: PBMCs or a T cell subset sorted from them (not recorded which). The TCR originated in an adult woman who had mild COVID-19 (a few samples of this study predate the infection). Cell type and time point are not known. Written as DNA, the CDR3 is TGTGCCAGCAGTTTAGCGCTCGGCTCTGGAAACACCATATATTTT. Amino acids: CASSLALGSGNTIYF.